This paragraph covers one T cell receptor beta chain sequence. No antigen is known for it. Stated time point: after dendritic cell vaccination, including at tumor progression/relapse. The data are from a study of glioma-infiltrating T cells after dendritic cell vaccination. Study observations and caveats: Longer survival after dendritic cell vaccination followed higher pretreatment TIL content.

Trimming pared 3 bases from V and 8 bases from J, leaving 19 bases between. The CDR3 loop spans 15 amino acids. The V gene's germline CDR1 is LNHDA and CDR2 SQIVND (reference sequence). TCRB CDR3 was amplified from 2 ug genomic DNA or less. Measured with immunoSEQ multiplex PCR; TCRdb has only the in-frame clones, and not every one. The data contain roughly 88,000 clones, more than 80% of them singletons. This TCR came from a human donor with glioblastoma. The chain links TRBV19 to TRBJ1-2; a weak D match, TRBD1 (5 bases). The specimen was blood, collected after dendritic cell vaccination. DNA of the CDR3: TGTGCCAGTAGTATCGGACACCTCGGTCATGGGGGCTACACCTTC. Translated, it gives CASSIGHLGHGGYTF. Supplemented by reference TRBV19 and TRBJ1-2, the full variable domain reads DGGITQSPKYLFRKEGQNVTLSCEQNLNHDAMYWYRQDPGQGLRLIYYSQIVNDFQKGDIAEGYSVSREKKESFPLTVTSAQKNPTAFYLCASSIGHLGHGGYTFGSGTRLTVV.